Shown below are 14 T cell receptor beta chains from a single sample sequenced in a study of identical twins. TCRdb reanalysed the 5' RACE reads using MiXCR and keeps one entry per CDR3 protein. The table lists hundreds of thousands of distinct CDR3 sequences, 9% to 15% of them singletons. This sample was also put to use in a study of yellow fever vaccine responses in identical twins.

The material sequenced was PBMCs. These receptors were collected from a woman aged 18-29 years in good health.

The sample holds a few counts of this clonotype. This chain links TRBV7-9 with TRBJ2-3, with TRBD2 identical over 11 bases. V lost 5 bases to trimming and J lost 9 bases; unmatched junction nucleotides: 16. The CDR3 is 17 residues long. Germline CDR1 SEHNR, CDR2 FQNEAQ (reference sequence). CDR3 protein: CASSHQQYSGGAFTQYF. For the CDR3, the DNA is TGTGCCAGCAGCCACCAACAATATAGCGGGGGGGCTTTCACGCAGTATTTT.

The genes are TRBV23-1 and TRBJ2-3; either TRBD1 or TRBD2 may supply D (5 bases each). TRBV23-1 has ORF status, its function being uncertain. The CDR3 has 18 residues. With 0 bases removed from V and 0 bases from J, the gap between germline ends came to 16 bases. The CDR3 nucleotides read TGCGCCAGCAGTCAATCCGGACCCGGGACCCCTAGCACAGATACGCAGTATTTT. The encoded protein is CASSQSGPGTPSTDTQYF.

V usage is TRBV18 and J usage is TRBJ2-7, with 8 bases fitting TRBD1. CDR1 is KGHSH, CDR2 LQKENI, per germline. The CDR3 has 13 residues. J was trimmed by 5 bases and V by 5 bases; bases with no gene match: 5. The DNA of the CDR3 is TGTGCCAGCTCAGGGACAGGCGGGAACGAGCAGTACTTC. It encodes CASSGTGGNEQYF.

The genes are TRBV6-5 and TRBJ2-3; the D gene is possibly TRBD1 (5 bases). V gave up 4 bases and J gave up 1 base, with 9 bases separating them. The CDR3 spans 14 residues. The germline V gene has CDR1 MNHEY and CDR2 SVGAGI. CDR3: CASSSKGGTDTQYF. CDR3 DNA: TGTGCCAGCAGTTCAAAAGGGGGCACAGATACGCAGTATTTT.

This clonotype has just a few counts. The chain carries TRBV28 and TRBJ2-1, with D possibly being TRBD2 (5 bases). The V gene lost 5 bases and the J gene lost 12 bases, with 20 bases spanning the gap. The CDR3 is made up of 14 amino acids. Per the germline V gene, CDR1 is MDHEN and CDR2 is SYDVKM. CDR3 amino acids: CASSGLAVRQRQFF. The CDR3 nucleotides read TGTGCCAGCAGTGGGCTAGCTGTGCGGCAGCGGCAGTTCTTC.

In its sample, this clonotype was seen a few times. The chain recombines TRBV7-7 with TRBJ2-7; D remains unclear. The V end lost 1 base, the J end lost 3 bases, and 16 bases lay between the germline ends. The CDR3 length is 16 residues. Germline CDR1 SSHAT, CDR2 FNYEAQ (reference sequence). CDR3 DNA: TGTGCCAGCAGCTTAGGCCCTCCTGGGCAAAGCTACGAGCAGTACTTC. This gives the protein CASSLGPPGQSYEQYF.

As to this clonotype: A single base separates this from a much larger clone, so it may be a read error. The rearrangement links TRBV5-1 to TRBJ2-7; D unclear. Germline V gene sequence: CDR1 SGHRS, CDR2 YFSETQ. V was cut by 5 bases and J by 0 bases, with 18 bases left in between. This CDR3 contains 16 residues. The DNA for the CDR3 is TGCGCCAGCAGACTTAGGCGAGATGGGCTCTCCTACGAGCAGTACTTC. Amino acids: CASRLRRDGLSYEQYF. The complete variable domain, with remaining parts taken from reference TRBV5-1 and TRBJ2-7, reads KAGVTQTPRYLIKTRGQQVTLSCSPISGHRSVSWYQQTPGQGLQFLFEYFSETQRNKGNFPGRFSGRQFSNSRSEMNVSTLELGDSALYLCASRLRRDGLSYEQYFGPGTRLTVT.

J is TRBJ2-7 and V is TRBV4-1, with TRBD1 matching over 10 bases. The CDR3 totals 16 residues. V lost 4 bases to trimming and J lost 5 bases; unmatched junction nucleotides: 11. Germline CDR1 is MGHRA and CDR2 is YSYEKL. The CDR3, as DNA: TGCGCCAGCAGCCCCCGACAGGGGGCGAAGGTAGACGAGCAGTACTTC. Translating gives CASSPRQGAKVDEQYF.

This clonotype has just a few counts. The CDR3 loop reads CASSEGHPTTQYF. The CDR3 region has the DNA TGTGCCAGCAGTGAGGGACATCCCACGACCCAGTACTTC. The chain uses TRBV2 and TRBJ2-5; a weak D match, TRBD1 (6 bases). Germline CDR1 reads SNHLY; CDR2 reads FYNNEI. The V end lost 3 bases, the J end lost 7 bases, and 12 bases lay between the germline ends. This CDR3 is 13 amino acids long.

The sample holds a few counts of this clonotype. This sequence joins TRBV5-5 and TRBJ2-7; tentatively, D is TRBD2 (6 bases). The ends were cut back, 7 bases at V and 6 bases at J, with 14 bases in the middle. The germline CDR1 and CDR2 sequences are SGHKS and YYEKEE (reference sequence). This CDR3 comprises 12 residues. The DNA for the CDR3 is TGTGCCAGCCTATCGGGGGATACCGAGCAGTACTTC. Residues: CASLSGDTEQYF.

The chain combines TRBV7-8 with TRBJ2-7, with D hard to call. This CDR3 is built from 15 residues. V dropped 4 bases and J dropped 0 bases, with 13 bases sitting between them. CDR1 and CDR2 from the germline V gene are SGHVS and FQNEAQ. The CDR3 nucleotides are TGTGCCAGCAGCTATCTGGCAGGTCCCTCCTACGAGCAGTACTTC. This gives the protein CASSYLAGPSYEQYF.

This chain links TRBV10-1 with TRBJ1-1; no firm D call. Trimming shortened V by 0 bases and J by 2 bases, and 19 bases separated the two germline ends. CDR3 length: 18 residues. Germline V CDR1 and CDR2: WNHNN, SYGVQD (reference sequence). The DNA of the CDR3 is TGCGCCAGCAGTGAGTCGATGAATGCGGGCGGCCAAAACACTGAAGCTTTCTTT. Its protein is CASSESMNAGGQNTEAFF.

This clonotype was detected only a few times. This rearrangement joins TRBV6-1 to TRBJ1-5, with TRBD1 matching over 7 bases. Trimming cost V 1 base and J 6 bases; bases outside gene matches: 9. The CDR3 has 16 amino acids. CDR1 and CDR2 (germline): MNHNS, SASEGT. Here the CDR3 DNA reads TGTGCCAGCAGTGAAGAGGAGGGGGCGGCTTCTCAGCCCCAGCATTTT. Translation gives CASSEEEGAASQPQHF.

This clonotype has ten or more counts. The chain combines TRBV27 with TRBJ2-1; D uncertain. This CDR3 spans 14 amino acids. Germline loops: CDR1 MNHEY, CDR2 SMNVEV (reference sequence). V dropped 0 bases and J dropped 5 bases, with 8 bases sitting between them. CDR3 region: CASSLSMSNNEQFF. The CDR3 region has the DNA TGTGCCAGCAGTTTATCGATGAGTAACAATGAGCAGTTCTTC.